The 27 T cell receptor beta chains in this list originate from one sample, sequenced in a study of identical twins. TCRdb itself ran the 5' RACE reads through MiXCR, one entry per CDR3 protein. This table has under 800,000 distinct CDR3 sequences, 21% appearing once. The same data also went into a second study, on T cells expressing NK-cell markers.

Specimen: PBMCs. The receptors originated from a woman aged 18-30 years in good health.

V gene TRBV28 combines with J gene TRBJ2-5; maybe TRBD2 (6 bases). The CDR3 loop spans 14 amino acids. The germline V gene encodes CDR1 MDHEN and CDR2 SYDVKM. Between the trimmed V and J ends, which lost 7 bases and 3 bases, there was a span of 15 bases. The CDR3 sequence is CASTQPGVKETQYF. The CDR3 DNA is TGTGCCAGCACCCAGCCGGGGGTTAAAGAGACCCAGTACTTC.

This chain connects TRBV5-1 to TRBJ2-1, with 7 bases lining up with TRBD2. V gave up 4 bases and J gave up 4 bases; unmatched junction bases: 8. The germline gives CDR1 SGHRS, CDR2 YFSETQ. There are 15 residues in the CDR3. DNA of the CDR3: TGCGCCAGCAGCCTAGGACTAGTAGTTTACAATGAGCAGTTCTTC. Encoded protein: CASSLGLVVYNEQFF.

This clonotype was observed a few times. The chain couples TRBV20-1 to TRBJ1-6; D unresolved. V lost 3 bases to trimming and J lost 7 bases, with 10 bases between them. Germline V gene lookup returns CDR1 DFQATT and CDR2 SNEGSKA (reference sequence). The CDR3 extends over 13 amino acids. The DNA for the CDR3 is TGCAGTGCTAGCTTGAGTAAAAATTCACCCCTCCACTTT. Residues: CSASLSKNSPLHF.

The chain combines TRBV7-9 with TRBJ1-1; D remains unclear. The germline V gene encodes CDR1 SEHNR and CDR2 FQNEAQ (reference sequence). The CDR3 is made up of 11 amino acids. Deletions cut 7 bases from V and 3 bases from J, with 6 bases between. The CDR3 is CASILDTEAFF. CDR3 nucleotides: TGTGCCAGCATCCTTGACACTGAAGCTTTCTTT.

This clonotype turned up a few times. This sequence joins TRBV13 and TRBJ2-3; 7 positions match TRBD1. The germline V gene has CDR1 PRHDT and CDR2 FYEKMQ (reference sequence). Germline trimming cut 7 bases from V and 7 bases from J; bases unmatched to any gene: 14. CDR3 length equals 15 residues. The CDR3 bases are TGTGCCAGCACCTCTTACCTGACAGGGCGGTATACGCAGTATTTT. Translation: CASTSYLTGRYTQYF.

V is TRBV7-8 and J is TRBJ1-3, with 9 bases aligning to TRBD1. V lost 3 bases to trimming and J lost 4 bases; unmatched junction nucleotides: 7. The CDR3 contains 16 residues. In germline, CDR1 is SGHVS, CDR2 FQNEAQ. Written as DNA, the CDR3 is TGTGCCAGCAGCTTGCGGGACAGGGTGGAAGGAAACACCATATATTTT. Its protein product is CASSLRDRVEGNTIYF.

This clonotype was seen more than once but under ten times. The chain is built from TRBV6-5 and TRBJ2-7; D not certain. V gave up 6 bases and J gave up 6 bases, with 9 bases separating them. Germline V CDR1 and CDR2: MNHEY, SVGAGI. This CDR3 is 11 amino acids long. For the CDR3, the DNA is TGTGCCAGCAGCTACGGACCCGAGCAGTACTTC. This gives the protein CASSYGPEQYF.

V gene TRBV11-1 combines with J gene TRBJ2-1, with 9 bases identical to TRBD2. This CDR3 comprises 19 residues. Germline loops: CDR1 SGHAT, CDR2 FQDESV (reference sequence). V gave up 3 bases and J gave up 4 bases; unmatched junction bases: 16. The CDR3 here is CASSFLGTSGPGGYNEQFF. Here the CDR3 DNA reads TGTGCCAGCAGCTTTCTAGGAACTAGCGGGCCTGGGGGGTACAATGAGCAGTTCTTC.

J is TRBJ1-1 and V is TRBV11-3; D might be TRBD1 (6 bases). The CDR3 contains 15 residues. V lost 4 bases, J lost 0 bases, and 12 bases lay in between. Germline CDR1 SGHNT, CDR2 YENEEA. The CDR3 DNA follows: TGTGCCAGCAGCTACGGGGCAGGGGTGAACACTGAAGCTTTCTTT. Residues: CASSYGAGVNTEAFF. Full variable domain (rest looked up from reference TRBV11-3 and TRBJ1-1): EAGVVQSPRYKIIEKKQPVAFWCNPISGHNTLYWYLQNLGQGPELLIRYENEEAVDDSQLPKDRFSAERLKGVDSTLKIQPAELGDSAVYLCASSYGAGVNTEAFFGQGTRLTVV.

The chain couples TRBV20-1 to TRBJ2-5, with D perhaps matching TRBD2 (5 bases). The germline gives CDR1 DFQATT, CDR2 SNEGSKA (reference sequence). V lost 3 bases to trimming and J lost 0 bases, with 14 bases between them. The CDR3 is 15 residues long. CDR3 DNA sequence: TGCAGTGCTAGTGGGGAGCATGGCAACCAAGAGACCCAGTACTTC. Amino acid sequence: CSASGEHGNQETQYF.

At least ten counts were recorded for this clonotype. V and J are TRBV7-9 and TRBJ2-7; TRBD2 matches 12 bases. Trimming took 5 bases from V and 4 from J; bases not matched to a gene: 12. Germline V gene sequence: CDR1 SEHNR, CDR2 FQNEAQ (reference sequence). The CDR3 spans 17 residues. Here the CDR3 reads CASSPSTTSGRVYEQYF. The CDR3 DNA reads as TGTGCCAGCAGCCCCTCTACGACTAGCGGGAGAGTATACGAGCAGTACTTC.

The chain links TRBV12-3 or TRBV12-4 to TRBJ2-3; D is unclear. CDR3 length: 15 residues. V was cut by 1 base and J by 2 bases, with 10 bases left in between. The CDR3 DNA reads as TGTGCCAGCAGTTTAGGTAGAGGCTTCACAGATACGCAGTATTTT. This gives the protein CASSLGRGFTDTQYF.

The chain recombines TRBV7-9 with TRBJ1-2; 10 bases are shared with TRBD1. The CDR3 loop spans 15 amino acids. Germline CDR1 SEHNR, CDR2 FQNEAQ (reference sequence). V lost 3 bases, J lost 6 bases, and 7 bases stayed unmatched. The CDR3 spells CASSFWTGGFDGYTF. In DNA form, the CDR3 reads TGTGCCAGCAGCTTCTGGACAGGGGGATTTGATGGCTACACCTTC. The full variable domain, rest sourced from reference TRBV7-9 and TRBJ1-2, is DTGVSQNPRHKITKRGQNVTFRCDPISEHNRLYWYRQTLGQGPEFLTYFQNEAQLEKSRLLSDRFSAERPKGSFSTLEIQRTEQGDSAMYLCASSFWTGGFDGYTFGSGTRLTVV.

This chain connects TRBV5-6 to TRBJ1-1; no definite D call. Germline assignment: CDR1 SGHDT and CDR2 YYEEEE. V lost 1 base to trimming and J lost 8 bases, with 15 bases between them. This CDR3 comprises 14 residues. The CDR3 DNA sequence: TGTGCCAGCAGCTTGCGGGGATTAGGAGGGGAAGCTTTCTTT. Residues: CASSLRGLGGEAFF.

This clonotype turned up a few times. The V and J genes are TRBV4-3 and TRBJ2-3, with D perhaps matching TRBD1 or TRBD2 (5 bases each). The CDR3 has 17 amino acids. V was cut by 0 bases and J by 4 bases, with 17 bases left in between. Looked up from germline, CDR1 is LGHNA and CDR2 is YSLEER. The CDR3 nucleotides are TGCGCCAGCAGCCAAGAATCGGGGCCAGACGGAGCAGATACGCAGTATTTT. This codes for CASSQESGPDGADTQYF.

CDR3 nucleotide sequence: TGTGCCAGCAGCCGCCCCGGGACTAGCGGGAGTAATGAGCAGTTCTTC. This gives the protein CASSRPGTSGSNEQFF. The gene calls are TRBV3-1 and TRBJ2-1; 14 bases match TRBD2. The CDR3 is 16 amino acids. V shed 4 bases, J shed 7 bases, and the junction held 6 bases outside the gene matches. Germline-derived CDR1 and CDR2 are LGHDT and YNNKEL (reference sequence).

Ten or more counts support this clonotype. In DNA form, the CDR3 reads TGTGCCAGCAGTTTAAGGGGTGGCTACACCTTC. Its protein is CASSLRGGYTF. This sequence joins TRBV12-3 or TRBV12-4 and TRBJ1-2, with D possibly matching TRBD1 (5 bases). The germline V and J ends were trimmed by 2 bases and 7 bases, with 5 bases remaining between them. There are 11 residues in the CDR3.

The chain joins TRBV20-1 to TRBJ2-7; 10 positions agree with TRBD2. CDR3 length: 16 amino acids. The V gene's germline CDR1 is DFQATT and CDR2 SNEGSKA (reference sequence). With 7 bases clipped from V and 7 bases from J, the junction kept 19 bases outside the gene matches. The CDR3 sequence is CSVLGLGTSVDVEQYF. CDR3 coding DNA: TGCAGTGTGCTGGGTCTCGGGACTAGCGTGGACGTAGAGCAGTACTTC.

This clonotype has just a few counts. The gene calls are TRBV3-1 and TRBJ2-7, with 8 nucleotides matching TRBD2. The CDR3 extends over 15 amino acids. V shed 5 bases, J shed 3 bases, and the junction held 9 bases outside the gene matches. Looked up from germline, CDR1 is LGHDT and CDR2 is YNNKEL (reference sequence). The chain's CDR3 is CASSSYGGGIYEQYF. The CDR3 nucleotides are TGTGCCAGCAGCTCATATGGCGGGGGGATCTACGAGCAGTACTTC.

The genes are TRBV7-2 and TRBJ2-1; D may correspond to TRBD1 or TRBD2 (5 bases each). Germline V gene lookup returns CDR1 SGHTA and CDR2 FQGNSA. Between the trimmed V and J ends, which lost 0 bases and 4 bases, there was a span of 13 bases. The CDR3 is 16 amino acids. In nucleotides, the CDR3 is TGTGCCAGCAGCTTAGCGTGGGACCAAGCTTACAATGAGCAGTTCTTC. Encoded protein: CASSLAWDQAYNEQFF. The complete variable domain, with remaining parts taken from reference TRBV7-2 and TRBJ2-1, reads GAGVSQSPSNKVTEKGKDVELRCDPISGHTALYWYRQSLGQGLEFLIYFQGNSAPDKSGLPSDRFSAERTGGSVSTLTIQRTQQEDSAVYLCASSLAWDQAYNEQFFGPGTRLTVL.

This clonotype showed up just a few times. This chain uses TRBV6-1 with TRBJ1-6; a weak D match, TRBD1 (5 bases). Germline V gene data show CDR1 as MNHNS and CDR2 as SASEGT. V was shortened by 6 bases and J by 6 bases, with 15 bases between the two germline ends. The length of the CDR3 is 15 residues. In nucleotides, the CDR3 is TGTGCCAGCAGGGGGGTAGGGCAGGTTAATTCACCCCTCCACTTT. Encoded protein: CASRGVGQVNSPLHF.

The genes are TRBV15 and TRBJ2-1, with TRBD2 identical over 8 bases. In germline, CDR1 is LNHNV, CDR2 YYDKDF (reference sequence). The length of the CDR3 is 16 residues. The V segment lost 2 bases and the J segment 3 bases; nucleotides outside the gene matches: 6. The DNA of the CDR3 is TGTGCCACCAGCAGACCCGGGGGGGCCGACTACAATGAGCAGTTCTTC. Protein product: CATSRPGGADYNEQFF. Full variable domain (missing parts from reference TRBV15 and TRBJ2-1): DAMVIQNPRYQVTQFGKPVTLSCSQTLNHNVMYWYQQKSSQAPKLLFHYYDKDFNNEADTPDNFQSRRPNTSFCFLDIRSPGLGDTAMYLCATSRPGGADYNEQFFGPGTRLTVL.

The sample holds many counts of this clonotype. The chain has TRBV29-1 and TRBJ2-1; 12 nucleotides match TRBD2. V shed 6 bases and J 9 bases; nucleotides not matched to a gene: 6. CDR1 is SQVTM, CDR2 ANQGSEA, per germline. This CDR3 region has 13 residues. The CDR3, as DNA: TGCAGCGTGCGACTAGCGGGAGAGGTTGAGCAGTTCTTC. Translation gives CSVRLAGEVEQFF.

This clonotype was counted only a few times. The chain employs TRBV9 and TRBJ2-5; D is perhaps TRBD1 (6 bases). This CDR3 contains 16 residues. The germline gives CDR1 SGDLS, CDR2 YYNGEE. The V gene lost 3 bases and the J gene lost 7 bases, with 22 bases spanning the gap. The CDR3 is CASSGSRDIGSGTQYF. The CDR3 DNA follows: TGTGCCAGCAGCGGATCCCGGGACATTGGCTCGGGGACCCAGTACTTC.

The chain uses TRBV12-3 or TRBV12-4 and TRBJ2-7, with 15 bases identical to TRBD2. V gave up 5 bases and J gave up 2 bases; unmatched junction bases: 10. This CDR3 has 18 residues. As DNA, the CDR3 is TGTGCCAGCAGTCACACTGGGACTAGCGGGAGGACTACCTACGAGCAGTACTTC. This sequence encodes CASSHTGTSGRTTYEQYF.

This rearrangement joins TRBV20-1 to TRBJ1-2, with TRBD1 matching over 8 bases. Unmatched junction bases numbered 4, after V lost 4 bases and J lost 3 bases. Per germline, CDR1 DFQATT and CDR2 SNEGSKA (reference sequence). There are 13 residues in the CDR3. CDR3 sequence reads: CSANQGADYGYTF. The CDR3 DNA sequence: TGCAGTGCTAATCAGGGGGCAGACTATGGCTACACCTTC.

The chain employs TRBV6-1 and TRBJ2-1; 9 nucleotides align to TRBD2. J lost 2 bases, V lost 7 bases, and 6 bases had no gene match. The CDR3 contains 15 residues. Looked up from germline, CDR1 is MNHNS and CDR2 is SASEGT. DNA of the CDR3: TGTGCCAGCACCTGGAGCGGGGGGACCTACAATGAGCAGTTCTTC. Its protein product is CASTWSGGTYNEQFF.